This section outlines one T cell receptor beta chain sequence together with its context. Its cognate antigen is unknown. This table comes from immunoSEQ multiplex PCR, and its TCRdb copy is limited to in-frame clones, with some not included. The sample contains some 85,000 clones, about 89% of which appear only once. CDR3 length: 14 amino acids. The data are from a study of OX40 agonist ivuxolimab in advanced cancers. Looking at the study overall: Patients undergoing dose escalation presented with hepatocellular carcinoma, melanoma, renal cell or head and neck cancer.

Study results and limitations: Partial responders dosed at 0.1-3.0 mg/kg displayed clonal expansion ranking among the lowest. Some patients without response likewise showed low normalized clonal expansion.

The V and J genes are TRBV21-1 and TRBJ1-1; the listed D gene, TRBD1, was not tested against the DNA. TRBV21-1 has pseudogene status. Sequenced here: CD4+ or CD8+ T cells sorted from blood, sampled in a trial of the OX40 agonist ivuxolimab. This sequence originates from an adult with an advanced solid tumor such as melanoma, head and neck, liver or kidney cancer. The CDR3 nucleotides are TGTGCCAGCAGACCGACAGACAGGCACACTGAAGCTTTCTTT. Its protein product is CASRPTDRHTEAFF.